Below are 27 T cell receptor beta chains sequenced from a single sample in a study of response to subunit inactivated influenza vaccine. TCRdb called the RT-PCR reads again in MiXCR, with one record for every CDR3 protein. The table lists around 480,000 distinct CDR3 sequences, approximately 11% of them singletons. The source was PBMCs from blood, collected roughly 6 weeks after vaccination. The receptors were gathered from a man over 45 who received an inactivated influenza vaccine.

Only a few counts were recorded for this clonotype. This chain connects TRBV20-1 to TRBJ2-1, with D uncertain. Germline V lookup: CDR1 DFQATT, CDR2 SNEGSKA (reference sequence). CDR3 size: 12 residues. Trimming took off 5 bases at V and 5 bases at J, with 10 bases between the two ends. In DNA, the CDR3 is TGCAGTGCTCTACGGGCCCACAATGAGCAGTTCTTC. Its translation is CSALRAHNEQFF.

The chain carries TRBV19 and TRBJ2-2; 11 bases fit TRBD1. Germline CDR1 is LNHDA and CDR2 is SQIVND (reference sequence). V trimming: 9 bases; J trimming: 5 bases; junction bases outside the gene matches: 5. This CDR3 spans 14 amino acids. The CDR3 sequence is CASTGQGVTGELFF. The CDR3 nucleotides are TGTGCCAGCACGGGACAGGGGGTAACCGGGGAGCTGTTTTTT.

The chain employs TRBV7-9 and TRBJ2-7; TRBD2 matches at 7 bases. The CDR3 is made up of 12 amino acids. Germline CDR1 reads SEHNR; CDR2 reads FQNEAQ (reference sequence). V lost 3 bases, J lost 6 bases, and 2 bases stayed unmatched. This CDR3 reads CASSFGLGEQYF. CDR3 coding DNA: TGTGCCAGCAGCTTCGGACTAGGCGAGCAGTACTTC.

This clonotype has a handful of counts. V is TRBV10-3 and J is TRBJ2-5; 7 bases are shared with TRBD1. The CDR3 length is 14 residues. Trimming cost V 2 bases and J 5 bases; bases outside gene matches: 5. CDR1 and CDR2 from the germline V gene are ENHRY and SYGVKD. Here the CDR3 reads CAISETTGSETQYF. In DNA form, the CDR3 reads TGTGCCATCAGTGAGACGACAGGGTCCGAGACCCAGTACTTC.

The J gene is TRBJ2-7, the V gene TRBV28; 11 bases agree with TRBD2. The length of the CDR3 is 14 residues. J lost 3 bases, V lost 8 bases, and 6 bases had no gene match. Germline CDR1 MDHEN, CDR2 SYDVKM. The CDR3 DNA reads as TGTGCCAGCTATGGGACTAGCGGTTACTACGAGCAGTACTTC. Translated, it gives CASYGTSGYYEQYF.

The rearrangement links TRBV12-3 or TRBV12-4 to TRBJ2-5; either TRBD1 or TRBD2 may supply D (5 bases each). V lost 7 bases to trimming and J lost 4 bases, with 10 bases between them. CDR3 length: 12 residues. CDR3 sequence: CASTSGPETQYF. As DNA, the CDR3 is TGTGCCAGCACCTCGGGGCCAGAGACCCAGTACTTC.

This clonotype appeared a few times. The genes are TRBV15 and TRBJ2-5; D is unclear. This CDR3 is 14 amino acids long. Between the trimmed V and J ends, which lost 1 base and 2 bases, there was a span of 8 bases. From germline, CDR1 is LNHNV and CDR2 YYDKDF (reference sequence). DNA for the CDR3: TGTGCCACCAGCAGAGCGAGCTATCAAGAGACCCAGTACTTC. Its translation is CATSRASYQETQYF.

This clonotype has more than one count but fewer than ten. The CDR3 DNA sequence: TGCAGTGCTAGAGATCGGTTCCAGAGATCGGGAAACACCATATATTTT. Translation gives CSARDRFQRSGNTIYF. This chain joins TRBV20-1 and TRBJ1-3; no clear D. The CDR3 loop spans 16 amino acids. The V gene lost 0 bases and the J gene lost 4 bases, with 16 bases spanning the gap. Per the germline V gene, CDR1 is DFQATT and CDR2 is SNEGSKA (reference sequence).

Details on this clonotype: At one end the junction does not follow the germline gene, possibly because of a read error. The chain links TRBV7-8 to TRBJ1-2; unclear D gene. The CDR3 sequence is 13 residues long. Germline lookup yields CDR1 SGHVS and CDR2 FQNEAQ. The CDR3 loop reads CASSLWTAYGYTF. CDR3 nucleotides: TGTGCTAGCAGCCTCTGGACGGCATATGGCTACACCTTC.

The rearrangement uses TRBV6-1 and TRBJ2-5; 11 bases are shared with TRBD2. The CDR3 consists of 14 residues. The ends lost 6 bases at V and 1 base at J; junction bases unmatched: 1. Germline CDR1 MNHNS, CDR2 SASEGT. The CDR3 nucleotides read TGTGCCAGCAGGGGACTAGCGGTCCAAGAGACCCAGTACTTC. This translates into CASRGLAVQETQYF.

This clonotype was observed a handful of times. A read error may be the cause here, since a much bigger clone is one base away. DNA for the CDR3: TGTGCCAGCAGTTTAAGCACCACCGGGGAGCTGTCTTTT. Translating it yields CASSLSTTGELSF. The chain is built from TRBV12-3 or TRBV12-4 and TRBJ2-2, with a weak D call TRBD2 (5 bases). This CDR3 spans 13 amino acids.

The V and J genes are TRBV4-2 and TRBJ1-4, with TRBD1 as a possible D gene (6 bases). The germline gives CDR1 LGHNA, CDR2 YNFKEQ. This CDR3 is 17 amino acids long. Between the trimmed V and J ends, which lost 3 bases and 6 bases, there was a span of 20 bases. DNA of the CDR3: TGTGCCAGCAGCCACGCTGGCGCCGGGGGGGCCTATGAAAAACTGTTTTTT. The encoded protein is CASSHAGAGGAYEKLFF.

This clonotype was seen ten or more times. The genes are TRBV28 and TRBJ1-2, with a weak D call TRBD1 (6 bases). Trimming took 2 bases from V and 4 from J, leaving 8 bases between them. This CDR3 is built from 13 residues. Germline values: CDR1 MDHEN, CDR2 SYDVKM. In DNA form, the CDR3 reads TGTGCCAGCAGTTTAACAGGGACCTATGGCTACACCTTC. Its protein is CASSLTGTYGYTF.

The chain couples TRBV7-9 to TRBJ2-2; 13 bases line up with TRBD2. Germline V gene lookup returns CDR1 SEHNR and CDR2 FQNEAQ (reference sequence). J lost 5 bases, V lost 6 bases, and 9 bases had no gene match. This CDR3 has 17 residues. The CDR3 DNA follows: TGTGCCAGCAGACATGGACTAGCGGGAGAAGGAACCGGGGAGCTGTTTTTT. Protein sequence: CASRHGLAGEGTGELFF. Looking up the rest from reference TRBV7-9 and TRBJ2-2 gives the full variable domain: DTGVSQNPRHKITKRGQNVTFRCDPISEHNRLYWYRQTLGQGPEFLTYFQNEAQLEKSRLLSDRFSAERPKGSFSTLEIQRTEQGDSAMYLCASRHGLAGEGTGELFFGEGSRLTVL.

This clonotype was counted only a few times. The CDR3 sequence: CASSYQGAYQETQYF. The DNA for the CDR3 is TGTGCCAGCAGTTACCAGGGGGCGTACCAAGAGACCCAGTACTTC. The V call is TRBV7-2, the J call TRBJ2-5; 8 nucleotides agree with TRBD1. The CDR3 runs 15 residues. V lost 6 bases to trimming and J lost 0 bases; unmatched junction nucleotides: 6. Germline V gene lookup returns CDR1 SGHTA and CDR2 FQGNSA.

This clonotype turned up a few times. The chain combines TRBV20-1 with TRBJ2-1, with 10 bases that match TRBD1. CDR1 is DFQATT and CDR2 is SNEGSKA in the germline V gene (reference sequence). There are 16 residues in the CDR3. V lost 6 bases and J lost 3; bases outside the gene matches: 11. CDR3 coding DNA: TGCAGTGCATCGAACCGGGACAGGGGCGGCTACAATGAGCAGTTCTTC. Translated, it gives CSASNRDRGGYNEQFF.

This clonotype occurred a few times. The CDR3, as DNA: TGTGCCAGCAGTTACTCCCTGGACAGGGCTTACGAGCAGTACTTC. It codes for CASSYSLDRAYEQYF. The V and J genes are TRBV6-5 and TRBJ2-7; 8 nucleotides line up with TRBD1. The CDR3 is 15 amino acids. Germline V CDR1 and CDR2: MNHEY, SVGAGI. Trimming cost V 0 bases and J 4 bases; bases outside gene matches: 5.

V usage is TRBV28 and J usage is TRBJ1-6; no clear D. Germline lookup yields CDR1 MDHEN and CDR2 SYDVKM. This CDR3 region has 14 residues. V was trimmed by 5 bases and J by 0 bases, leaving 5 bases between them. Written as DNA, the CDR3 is TGTGCCAGCAGTACTAGCTCCTATAATTCACCCCTCCACTTT. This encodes CASSTSSYNSPLHF.

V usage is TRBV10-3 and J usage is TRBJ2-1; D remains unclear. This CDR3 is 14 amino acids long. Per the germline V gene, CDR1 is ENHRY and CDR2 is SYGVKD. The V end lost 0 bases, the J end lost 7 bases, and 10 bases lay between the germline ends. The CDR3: CAISESLERNEQFF. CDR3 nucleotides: TGTGCCATCAGTGAGTCCTTAGAGAGGAATGAGCAGTTCTTC.

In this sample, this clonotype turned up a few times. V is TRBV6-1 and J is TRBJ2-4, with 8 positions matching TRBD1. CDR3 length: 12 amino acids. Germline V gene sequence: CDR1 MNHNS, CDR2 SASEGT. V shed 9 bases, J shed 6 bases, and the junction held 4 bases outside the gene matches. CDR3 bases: TGTGCCAGTCGTACAGGGGGAAACATTCAGTACTTC. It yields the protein CASRTGGNIQYF.

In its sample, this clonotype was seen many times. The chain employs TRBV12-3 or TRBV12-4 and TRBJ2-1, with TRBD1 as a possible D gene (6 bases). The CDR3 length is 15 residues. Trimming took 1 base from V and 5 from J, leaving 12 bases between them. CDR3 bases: TGTGCCAGCAGTTTAGACTGGGCAGGGGACAATGAGCAGTTCTTC. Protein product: CASSLDWAGDNEQFF.

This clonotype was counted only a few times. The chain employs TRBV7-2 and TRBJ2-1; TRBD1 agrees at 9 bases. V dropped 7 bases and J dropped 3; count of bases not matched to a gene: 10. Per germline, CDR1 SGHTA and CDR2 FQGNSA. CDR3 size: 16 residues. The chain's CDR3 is CASTQEWDRDYNEQFF. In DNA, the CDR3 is TGTGCCAGCACTCAAGAGTGGGACAGGGACTACAATGAGCAGTTCTTC. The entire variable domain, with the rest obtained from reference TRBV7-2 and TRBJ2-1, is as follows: GAGVSQSPSNKVTEKGKDVELRCDPISGHTALYWYRQSLGQGLEFLIYFQGNSAPDKSGLPSDRFSAERTGGSVSTLTIQRTQQEDSAVYLCASTQEWDRDYNEQFFGPGTRLTVL.

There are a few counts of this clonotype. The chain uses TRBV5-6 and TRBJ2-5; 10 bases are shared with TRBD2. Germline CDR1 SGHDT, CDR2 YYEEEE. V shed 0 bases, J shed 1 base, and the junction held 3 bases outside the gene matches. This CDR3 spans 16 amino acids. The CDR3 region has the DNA TGTGCCAGCAGCTTGGGCCCTAGCGGGAGCCAAGAGACCCAGTACTTC. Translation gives CASSLGPSGSQETQYF.

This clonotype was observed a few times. The CDR3 nucleotides read TGTGCCAGCAGCCAGAGGGACAGAGGCTCCTACGAGCAGTACTTC. This codes for CASSQRDRGSYEQYF. V gene TRBV4-2 combines with J gene TRBJ2-7, with 7 bases that match TRBD1. The CDR3 has 15 residues. The ends lost 3 bases at V and 0 bases at J; junction bases unmatched: 5. The V gene's germline CDR1 is LGHNA and CDR2 YNFKEQ.

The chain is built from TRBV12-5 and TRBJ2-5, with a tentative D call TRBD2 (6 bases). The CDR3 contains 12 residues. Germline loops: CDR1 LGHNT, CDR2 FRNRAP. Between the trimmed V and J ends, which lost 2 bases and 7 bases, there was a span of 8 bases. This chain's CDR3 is CASGLSAGTQYF. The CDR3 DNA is TGTGCTAGTGGTTTGTCAGCGGGGACCCAGTACTTC.

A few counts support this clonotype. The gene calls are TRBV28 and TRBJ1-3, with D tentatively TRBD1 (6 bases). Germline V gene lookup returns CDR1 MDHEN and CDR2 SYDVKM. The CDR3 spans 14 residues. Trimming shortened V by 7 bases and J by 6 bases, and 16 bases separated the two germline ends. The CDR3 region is CASKTRQALNTIYF. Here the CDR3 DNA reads TGTGCCAGCAAAACCCGACAGGCTCTAAACACCATATATTTT. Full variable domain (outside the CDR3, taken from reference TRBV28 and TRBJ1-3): DVKVTQSSRYLVKRTGEKVFLECVQDMDHENMFWYRQDPGLGLRLIYFSYDVKMKEKGDIPEGYSVSREKKERFSLILESASTNQTSMYLCASKTRQALNTIYFGEGSWLTVV.

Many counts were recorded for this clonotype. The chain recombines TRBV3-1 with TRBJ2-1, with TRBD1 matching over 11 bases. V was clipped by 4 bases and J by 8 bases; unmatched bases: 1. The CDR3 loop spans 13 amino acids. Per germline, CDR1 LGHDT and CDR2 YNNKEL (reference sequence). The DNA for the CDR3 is TGTGCCAGCAGCCCGGGACAGGGGGATGAGCAGTTCTTC. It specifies CASSPGQGDEQFF.